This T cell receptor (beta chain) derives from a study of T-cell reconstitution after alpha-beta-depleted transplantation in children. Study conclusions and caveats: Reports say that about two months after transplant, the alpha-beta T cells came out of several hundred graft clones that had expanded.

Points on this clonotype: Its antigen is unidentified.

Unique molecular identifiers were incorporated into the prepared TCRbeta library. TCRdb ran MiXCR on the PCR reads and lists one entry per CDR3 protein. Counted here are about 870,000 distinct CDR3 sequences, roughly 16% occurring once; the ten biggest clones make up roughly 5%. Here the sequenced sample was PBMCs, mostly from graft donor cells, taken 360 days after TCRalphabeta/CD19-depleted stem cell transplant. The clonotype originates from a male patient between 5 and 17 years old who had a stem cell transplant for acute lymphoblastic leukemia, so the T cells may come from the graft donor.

CDR3 residues: CASSLGRYSGTGDLEQYF. In DNA form, the CDR3 reads TGTGCCAGCAGCTTAGGTCGCTATTCCGGGACAGGGGATCTCGAGCAGTACTTC. This rearrangement joins TRBV11-1 to TRBJ2-7; 10 nucleotides agree with TRBD1. CDR3 length: 18 amino acids. With V trimmed by 1 base and J by 6 bases, 15 bases remained unmatched. CDR1 is SGHAT and CDR2 is FQDESV in the germline V gene (reference sequence).